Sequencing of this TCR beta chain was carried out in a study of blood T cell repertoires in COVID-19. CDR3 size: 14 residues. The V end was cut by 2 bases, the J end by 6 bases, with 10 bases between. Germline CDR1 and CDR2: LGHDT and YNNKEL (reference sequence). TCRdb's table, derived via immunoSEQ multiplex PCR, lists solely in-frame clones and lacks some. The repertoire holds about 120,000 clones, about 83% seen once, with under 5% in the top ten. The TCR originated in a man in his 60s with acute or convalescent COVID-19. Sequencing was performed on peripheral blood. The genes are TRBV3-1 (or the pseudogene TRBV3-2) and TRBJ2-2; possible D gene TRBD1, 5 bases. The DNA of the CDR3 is TGTGCCAGCAGCCAAAACAGGCTCGCCGGGGAGCTGTTTTTT. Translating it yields CASSQNRLAGELFF.